What follows is one T cell receptor beta chain and its context. This sample is part of a study of blood T cell repertoires in COVID-19. About the study: The origin of the acute and convalescent COVID-19 samples was the United States, Italy and Spain. Sample material is recorded as cDNA or gDNA derived from T cells, B-cell-depleted T cells, or PBMCs.

Original handling: Amplification of reference gene primers provided the estimated nucleated cell counts. The table came from immunoSEQ multiplex PCR; TCRdb's copy has only in-frame clones and leaves some out. That table is the source of V, J and clone size, and D and trimming were worked out from the DNA. The profile covers a few hundred thousand clones, with roughly 84% appearing a single time and less than 4% taken by the ten largest. V shed 4 bases and J 0 bases; nucleotides not matched to a gene: 10. There are 17 residues in the CDR3. Germline loops: CDR1 LGHDT, CDR2 YNNKEL (reference sequence). This TCR came from a woman younger than 30 with acute or convalescent COVID-19. This chain joins TRBV3-1 (or the pseudogene TRBV3-2) and TRBJ2-7, with TRBD1 matching 9 bases. The sample was peripheral blood. CDR3 residues: CASSPGIGTGNSYEQYF. CDR3 nucleotides: TGTGCCAGCAGCCCGGGAATAGGGACAGGGAACTCCTACGAGCAGTACTTC.